The next 16 T cell receptor beta chains were all read from a single sample in a study of CD8+ T cells in alopecia areata. Sequencing templates came from extracted RNA that was reverse transcribed into cDNA. Clones were read by immunoSEQ multiplex PCR, and TCRdb kept only the in-frame ones, dropping some. The data contain some 200,000 clones, 50% to 70% of them singletons. Treatment denoted: oral pan-JAK inhibitor, 5-10 mg twice daily. Sequences were derived from CD4+ T cells sorted from blood, sampled at week 4, from a patient treated with tofacitinib. The receptors stem from a human donor with alopecia areata.

There are a few counts of this clone. The J gene is TRBJ2-2, the V gene TRBV7-2; D is tentatively TRBD1 or TRBD2 (5 bases each). Germline V gives CDR1 SGHTA, CDR2 FQGNSA. This CDR3 is built from 13 residues. Trimming took 5 bases from V and 4 from J, leaving 8 bases between them. The CDR3 protein is CASSEGTTGELFF. CDR3 nucleotides: TGTGCCAGCAGCGAAGGGACCACCGGGGAGCTGTTTTTT.

The CDR3, as DNA: TGTGCCAGCTCAGGACTGAACACTGAAGCTTTCTTT. Protein: CASSGLNTEAFF. The chain is built from TRBV6-6 and TRBJ1-1; no clear D. Trimming pared 8 bases from V and 0 bases from J, leaving 7 bases between. The CDR3 has 12 residues. Germline-derived CDR1 and CDR2 are MNHNY and SVGAGI (reference sequence).

This clone occurred a few times. This chain joins TRBV5-1 and TRBJ2-7; 9 bases line up with TRBD1. There are 15 residues in the CDR3. Germline V gene data show CDR1 as SGHRS and CDR2 as YFSETQ. The ends lost 4 bases at V and 6 bases at J; junction bases unmatched: 11. CDR3 in amino acids: CASSISGQGISEQYF. The CDR3 nucleotides are TGCGCCAGCAGCATCTCCGGACAGGGGATTTCCGAGCAGTACTTC.

This clone has more than one count but fewer than ten. This sequence joins TRBV15 and TRBJ2-1; possibly TRBD1 for D (6 bases). Germline V CDR1 and CDR2: LNHNV, YYDKDF (reference sequence). The CDR3 consists of 16 residues. V lost 5 bases to trimming and J lost 9 bases, with 23 bases between them. CDR3 DNA sequence: TGTGCCACCAGCCTTGAGAGCACAGGGATATCGGGTGAGCAGTTCTTC. Encoded protein: CATSLESTGISGEQFF. Looking up the rest from reference TRBV15 and TRBJ2-1 gives the full variable domain: DAMVIQNPRYQVTQFGKPVTLSCSQTLNHNVMYWYQQKSSQAPKLLFHYYDKDFNNEADTPDNFQSRRPNTSFCFLDIRSPGLGDTAMYLCATSLESTGISGEQFFGPGTRLTVL.

The chain is built from TRBV5-6 and TRBJ1-4; 8 bases map to TRBD1. Germline V gene data show CDR1 as SGHDT and CDR2 as YYEEEE. The CDR3 has 16 amino acids. The trim removed 0 bases at V and 6 bases at J, leaving 7 bases unmatched. The CDR3 DNA reads TGTGCCAGCAGCTTGGTTTTGGCAGGGGGCTATGAAAAACTGTTTTTT. Its protein is CASSLVLAGGYEKLFF.

The chain recombines TRBV14 with TRBJ1-2; maybe TRBD1 (5 bases). Trimming removed 4 bases at V and 7 bases at J, with 16 bases between. The CDR3 has 14 amino acids. Germline CDR1 is SGHDN and CDR2 is FVKESK. CDR3 sequence: CASSLAGIVRGYTF. The CDR3 coding sequence is TGTGCCAGCAGCCTTGCAGGGATTGTCCGTGGCTACACCTTC.

The V and J genes are TRBV10-2 and TRBJ2-1, with 9 nucleotides matching TRBD1. V lost 5 bases and J lost 4; bases outside the gene matches: 6. Germline CDR1 is WSHSY and CDR2 is SAAADI. This CDR3 spans 15 amino acids. The CDR3 nucleotides read TGCGCCAGCAGTTCCCCGGGACAGGGTTACAATGAGCAGTTCTTC. Translating gives CASSSPGQGYNEQFF.

This clone was picked up one time. The V gene is TRBV7-9, the J gene TRBJ1-2; D perhaps matches TRBD1 (5 bases). CDR1 and CDR2 from the germline V gene are SEHNR and FQNEAQ (reference sequence). The CDR3 contains 17 residues. V shed 4 bases and J shed 8 bases, with 26 bases lying between them. The CDR3 region has the DNA TGTGCCAGCAGCTCTATTCCCCTCCGAGCAGGGTATGGAGGCTACACCTTC. This translates into CASSSIPLRAGYGGYTF.

The gene calls are TRBV2 and TRBJ2-2; TRBD2 aligns across 7 bases. The trim removed 6 bases at V and 1 base at J, leaving 2 bases unmatched. CDR3 length equals 14 residues. The germline gives CDR1 SNHLY, CDR2 FYNNEI. DNA for the CDR3: TGTGCCAGCAGCGGCGGGGGGAACACCGGGGAGCTGTTTTTT. This translates into CASSGGGNTGELFF.

The chain has TRBV5-5 and TRBJ1-2; 10 nucleotides line up with TRBD1. CDR3 length: 16 residues. Germline assignment: CDR1 SGHKS and CDR2 YYEKEE (reference sequence). The ends lost 5 bases at V and 2 bases at J; junction bases unmatched: 9. CDR3 region: CASRTLGTGVNYGYTF. The CDR3 region has the DNA TGTGCCAGCAGAACACTTGGGACAGGGGTAAACTATGGCTACACCTTC.

J is TRBJ1-2 and V is TRBV29-1; possible D gene TRBD1, 5 bases. V dropped 4 bases and J dropped 4 bases, with 10 bases sitting between them. CDR1 and CDR2 from the germline V gene are SQVTM and ANQGSEA. The CDR3 is 12 residues long. The CDR3 sequence: CSVVRQFYGYTF. The CDR3 nucleotides are TGCAGCGTTGTCAGACAGTTCTATGGCTACACCTTC.

This clone has just a few counts. The chain has TRBV12-5 and TRBJ2-3; D uncertain. V was pared by 5 bases and J by 6 bases, with 18 bases between. CDR3 length: 15 amino acids. In germline, CDR1 is LGHNT, CDR2 FRNRAP. Written as DNA, the CDR3 is TGTGCTAGTGGTACAAAGGTCGCACTCCCGGATACGCAGTATTTT. Translating gives CASGTKVALPDTQYF.

V is TRBV29-1 and J is TRBJ2-7; TRBD1 is a possible D gene (5 bases). V lost 4 bases and J lost 2, with 9 bases in between. This CDR3 comprises 12 residues. Germline V gene lookup returns CDR1 SQVTM and CDR2 ANQGSEA. CDR3 amino acids: CSVGQNAYEQYF. As DNA, the CDR3 is TGCAGCGTTGGACAGAACGCCTACGAGCAGTACTTC.

This clone appeared a few times. The chain links TRBV2 to TRBJ2-1; possibly TRBD1 for D (7 bases). The germline V gene has CDR1 SNHLY and CDR2 FYNNEI. The V end lost 11 bases, the J end lost 10 bases, and 18 bases lay between the germline ends. The CDR3 contains 12 residues. CDR3 sequence: CASGGTGGEQFF. CDR3 DNA sequence: TGTGCCTCAGGGGGGACCGGGGGCGAGCAGTTCTTC. The full variable domain, with the rest looked up from reference TRBV2 and TRBJ2-1, is EPEVTQTPSHQVTQMGQEVILRCVPISNHLYFYWYRQILGQKVEFLVSFYNNEISEKSEIFDDQFSVERPDGSNFTLKIRSTKLEDSAMYFCASGGTGGEQFFGPGTRLTVL.

V is TRBV2 and J is TRBJ1-2, with 7 bases lining up with TRBD1. CDR1 and CDR2 (germline): SNHLY, FYNNEI. The CDR3 length is 14 residues. V shed 5 bases, J shed 6 bases, and the junction held 9 bases outside the gene matches. CDR3: CASSPGQTLNGYTF. The CDR3 DNA follows: TGTGCCAGCAGTCCGGGACAGACCCTGAATGGCTACACCTTC.

This clone has more than one count but fewer than ten. J is TRBJ2-7 and V is TRBV4-1; D remains unclear. This CDR3 region has 15 residues. Looked up from germline, CDR1 is MGHRA and CDR2 is YSYEKL. V dropped 0 bases and J dropped 2 bases, with 11 bases sitting between them. This CDR3 reads CASSQEVTKPYEQYF. The CDR3 DNA reads as TGCGCCAGCAGCCAAGAAGTTACTAAACCCTACGAGCAGTACTTC.